Below, one T cell receptor (beta chain) is given with its context. Its antigen is still unknown. PCR employed 60 Vbeta and 13 Jbeta primers. Produced via immunoSEQ multiplex PCR; TCRdb's table is partial and in-frame only. The sample includes about 120,000 clones. The sample belongs to a study of cytomegalovirus exposure and HLA in healthy donors. Regarding the study as a whole: Within an earlier analysis, most TCR beta V segments proved productive either about 87% or about 30% of the time.

Sequencing was performed on PBMCs. This clonotype originated in a man younger than 35 in good health and CMV-seronegative.

DNA of the CDR3: TGCGCCAGCAGCATGGGCGGGACAGGGAGTAGCAATCAGCCCCAGCATTTT. It encodes CASSMGGTGSSNQPQHF. This chain connects TRBV5-1 to TRBJ1-5; 9 positions agree with TRBD1. CDR3 size: 17 residues. The germline V gene has CDR1 SGHRS and CDR2 YFSETQ. J gave up 0 bases and V 4 bases, and 8 bases lay outside the gene matches.